The 19 T cell receptor beta chains in this list originate from one sample, sequenced in a study of shared clonotypes between healthy human individuals. The repertoire was sequenced with immunoSEQ multiplex PCR; TCRdb's copy has only in-frame clones and lacks some. Here the sample spans around 600,000 clones, about 98% being singletons. Naive CD8 cells comprised CD45RO-negative, CCR7-positively selected cells, excluding terminally differentiated effector memory CD45RA+ cells. The sample comprised naive CD8+ T cells sorted from blood. The origin of the receptors is a man aged 25-45 years in good health.

The chain has TRBV27 and TRBJ2-2; TRBD2 matches 13 bases. V lost 0 bases and J lost 6; bases outside the gene matches: 7. This CDR3 region has 18 residues. Germline loops: CDR1 MNHEY, CDR2 SMNVEV (reference sequence). The CDR3 bases are TGTGCCAGCAGTTTATCGTCGGGACTAGCGGGACTCCCCGGGGAGCTGTTTTTT. This codes for CASSLSSGLAGLPGELFF.

V is TRBV11-2 and J is TRBJ2-7; D uncertain. The CDR3 totals 13 residues. CDR1 is SGHAT and CDR2 is FQNNGV in the germline V gene. V lost 0 bases to trimming and J lost 4 bases, with 7 bases between them. The CDR3: CASSLEFNYEQYF. CDR3 nucleotide sequence: TGTGCCAGCAGCTTAGAGTTCAATTACGAGCAGTACTTC.

CDR3 region: CSARPDPLPTDTQYF. CDR3 coding DNA: TGCAGCGCACGGCCAGATCCTCTGCCCACAGATACGCAGTATTTT. The chain combines TRBV29-1 with TRBJ2-3; no reliable D call. V was clipped by 7 bases and J by 2 bases, with 19 bases between them. Germline V CDR1 and CDR2: SQVTM, ANQGSEA. The CDR3 covers 15 residues.

The chain combines TRBV6-5 with TRBJ2-7; TRBD2 matches at 11 bases. The ends lost 5 bases at V and 9 bases at J; junction bases unmatched: 6. Per the germline V gene, CDR1 is MNHEY and CDR2 is SVGAGI. This CDR3 has 13 residues. The CDR3 DNA sequence: TGTGCCAGCAGTAAACTAGCGGGAGAGGGGCAGTACTTC. It encodes CASSKLAGEGQYF.

The chain uses TRBV27 and TRBJ1-5, with TRBD1 as a possible D gene (6 bases). The V end was cut by 6 bases, the J end by 0 bases, with 15 bases between. CDR3 length: 16 residues. Germline-derived CDR1 and CDR2 are MNHEY and SMNVEV (reference sequence). Here the CDR3 reads CASRPGQSVSNQPQHF. In nucleotides, the CDR3 is TGTGCCAGCAGACCCGGACAGTCCGTTAGCAATCAGCCCCAGCATTTT.

The rearrangement links TRBV2 to TRBJ2-1; the D gene is possibly TRBD2 (5 bases). V lost 4 bases, J lost 3 bases, and 13 bases lay in between. Germline CDR1 is SNHLY and CDR2 is FYNNEI. The CDR3 spans 15 residues. The CDR3 loop reads CASSGGAESYNEQFF. CDR3 DNA sequence: TGTGCCAGCAGTGGGGGAGCGGAAAGCTACAATGAGCAGTTCTTC.

V and J are TRBV7-9 and TRBJ2-7; 14 bases line up with TRBD2. The V segment lost 5 bases and the J segment 6 bases; nucleotides outside the gene matches: 3. The germline gives CDR1 SEHNR, CDR2 FQNEAQ (reference sequence). The CDR3 has 14 amino acids. CDR3 DNA: TGTGCCAGCAGCCATGGACTAGCGGGAGGCGAGCAGTACTTC. As protein: CASSHGLAGGEQYF.

The rearrangement links TRBV6-5 to TRBJ2-7, with D perhaps matching TRBD1 (5 bases). Germline V gives CDR1 MNHEY, CDR2 SVGAGI. The germline V and J ends were trimmed by 4 bases and 2 bases, with 9 bases remaining between them. This CDR3 region has 13 residues. CDR3 protein: CASSWSTAYEQYF. CDR3 in DNA: TGTGCCAGCAGTTGGTCGACAGCCTACGAGCAGTACTTC.

This sequence joins TRBV5-1 and TRBJ2-4; a weak D match, TRBD1 (8 bases). The germline V gene has CDR1 SGHRS and CDR2 YFSETQ. V was trimmed by 4 bases and J by 3 bases, leaving 23 bases between them. CDR3 length: 18 amino acids. The CDR3 nucleotides read TGCGCCAGCAGCGCCGGACAGGGAGGGGATCTAGTCAAAAACATTCAGTACTTC. It specifies CASSAGQGGDLVKNIQYF.

The chain combines TRBV29-1 with TRBJ2-7, with a tentative D call TRBD1 (7 bases). Germline V gene lookup returns CDR1 SQVTM and CDR2 ANQGSEA. Deletions cut 3 bases from V and 3 bases from J, with 18 bases between. The CDR3 is made up of 15 amino acids. The CDR3, as DNA: TGCAGCGTTGAGGAGCTGGGGCAGGGGGGCTACGAGCAGTACTTC. Translating it yields CSVEELGQGGYEQYF.

The chain uses TRBV11-2 and TRBJ2-1; D not resolved. This CDR3 is 15 amino acids long. Trimming left V 1 base short and J 6 bases short, with 13 bases between. CDR1 is SGHAT, CDR2 FQNNGV, per germline. CDR3 sequence: CASSLVRVASNEQFF. The DNA of the CDR3 is TGTGCCAGCAGCTTAGTGCGAGTAGCCTCCAATGAGCAGTTCTTC.

This rearrangement joins TRBV7-9 to TRBJ1-2, with D unclear. Trimming stripped 1 base from V and 7 bases from J, with 16 bases between. Germline CDR1 SEHNR, CDR2 FQNEAQ (reference sequence). This CDR3 spans 15 amino acids. CDR3: CASSLGAVNNFGYTF. The CDR3 nucleotides are TGTGCCAGCAGCTTAGGGGCTGTAAACAATTTTGGCTACACCTTC.

The rearrangement joins TRBV7-6 to TRBJ2-2; no clear D. The ends were cut back, 3 bases at V and 6 bases at J, with 5 bases in the middle. Germline V gene sequence: CDR1 SGHVS, CDR2 FNYEAQ. CDR3 length equals 12 residues. The CDR3 DNA is TGTGCCAGCAGCTTCTCCGCCGGGGAGCTGTTTTTT. Encoded protein: CASSFSAGELFF.

V and J are TRBV6-1 and TRBJ2-2; 8 positions agree with TRBD2. V trimming: 7 bases; J trimming: 7 bases; junction bases outside the gene matches: 8. Germline CDR1 reads MNHNS; CDR2 reads SASEGT. The CDR3 has 14 amino acids. DNA of the CDR3: TGTGCCAGCAACGCGGGAGGCGGGCACGGGGAGCTGTTTTTT. Its translation: CASNAGGGHGELFF.

This chain joins TRBV7-9 and TRBJ2-1, with 7 bases aligning to TRBD2. V dropped 4 bases and J dropped 2; count of bases not matched to a gene: 8. CDR1 and CDR2 (germline): SEHNR, FQNEAQ (reference sequence). The CDR3 consists of 16 residues. CDR3 DNA sequence: TGTGCCAGCAGCTCCATAGCGGGTACTGCCTACAATGAGCAGTTCTTC. Amino acids: CASSSIAGTAYNEQFF.

The V call is TRBV11-2, the J call TRBJ2-1; 7 nucleotides match TRBD2. V lost 0 bases to trimming and J lost 9 bases; unmatched junction nucleotides: 5. The CDR3 loop spans 14 amino acids. Looked up from germline, CDR1 is SGHAT and CDR2 is FQNNGV. The CDR3 here is CASSLETTSAEQFF. The CDR3 region has the DNA TGTGCCAGCAGCTTAGAGACCACTAGCGCTGAGCAGTTCTTC.

The rearrangement links TRBV6-5 to TRBJ2-2; 7 bases fit TRBD2. Losses at the gene ends were 6 bases for V and 5 bases for J; bases not matched to a gene: 0. CDR3 size: 12 residues. Germline-derived CDR1 and CDR2 are MNHEY and SVGAGI. The CDR3 region is CASRGGTGELFF. The CDR3 DNA reads TGTGCCAGCAGGGGAGGGACCGGGGAGCTGTTTTTT.

The chain uses TRBV2 and TRBJ2-7, with TRBD2 identical over 7 bases. This CDR3 comprises 15 residues. V trimming: 9 bases; J trimming: 4 bases; junction bases outside the gene matches: 15. CDR1 and CDR2 (germline): SNHLY, FYNNEI. For the CDR3, the DNA is TGTGCCAGTAGGTTGCTAGGCGGGAGTGGGTACGAGCAGTACTTC. Its protein product is CASRLLGGSGYEQYF.

This chain connects TRBV6-5 to TRBJ2-7; 11 positions match TRBD1. Germline CDR1 MNHEY, CDR2 SVGAGI. J was trimmed by 3 bases and V by 5 bases; bases with no gene match: 3. The CDR3 runs to 14 residues. For the CDR3, the DNA is TGTGCCAGCAGTCGAGGGACAGGGGGCTACGAGCAGTACTTC. It encodes CASSRGTGGYEQYF.